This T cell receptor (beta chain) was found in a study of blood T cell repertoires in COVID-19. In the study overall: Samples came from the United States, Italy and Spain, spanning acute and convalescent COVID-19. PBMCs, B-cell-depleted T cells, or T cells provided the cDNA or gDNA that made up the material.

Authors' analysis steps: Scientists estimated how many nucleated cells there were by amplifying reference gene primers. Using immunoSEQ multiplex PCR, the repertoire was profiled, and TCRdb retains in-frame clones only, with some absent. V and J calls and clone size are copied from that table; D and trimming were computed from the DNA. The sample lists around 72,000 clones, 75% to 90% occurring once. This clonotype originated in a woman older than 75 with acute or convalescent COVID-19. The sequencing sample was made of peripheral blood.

The CDR3 DNA follows: TGTGCCAGCAGATCGGGAACCGGGGAGCTGTTTTTT. Its translation: CASRSGTGELFF. The J gene is TRBJ2-2, the V gene TRBV14; D perhaps matches TRBD2 (5 bases). The CDR3 has 12 amino acids. V dropped 6 bases and J dropped 5 bases, with 7 bases sitting between them. Germline loops: CDR1 SGHDN, CDR2 FVKESK.